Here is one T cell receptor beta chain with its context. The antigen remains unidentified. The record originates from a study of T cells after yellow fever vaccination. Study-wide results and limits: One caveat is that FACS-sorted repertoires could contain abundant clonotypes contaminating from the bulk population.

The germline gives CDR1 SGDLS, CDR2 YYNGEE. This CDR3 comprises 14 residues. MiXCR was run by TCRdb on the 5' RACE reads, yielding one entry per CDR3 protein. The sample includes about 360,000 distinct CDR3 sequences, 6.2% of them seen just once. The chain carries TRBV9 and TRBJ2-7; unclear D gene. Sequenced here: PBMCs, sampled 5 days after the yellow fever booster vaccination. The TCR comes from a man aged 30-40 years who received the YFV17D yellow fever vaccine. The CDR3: CASSPGVKWAFTWV. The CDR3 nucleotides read TGTGCCAGCAGCCCGGGCGTCAAGTGGGCATTTACCTGGGTC.